These T cell receptor beta chains were read from a single sample in a study of STAT5B mutations in CD4+ large granular lymphocyte leukemia. Profiled with immunoSEQ multiplex PCR; TCRdb holds only in-frame clones, not every one. This sample has 32,000 or so clones, with nearly 90% found just once. Material: CD4+ T cells from blood buffy coats. Receptors were obtained from a human donor in good health. The CDR3 runs from the conserved cysteine through the conserved F or W. The order of the fields is V gene, J gene, clone size, D gene, CDR3 DNA, CDR3 protein. The D gene is left open where the match is weak. Size is omitted from some rows. Given values are once, few, many or a class for expanded clones.

v_gene: TRBV7-2; j_gene: TRBJ2-7; abundance: .; d_gene: .; CDR3nt: TGTGCCAGCAGCTCCGGACAACCAAGGGGCGAGCAGTACTTC; CDR3aa: CASSSGQPRGEQYF
v_gene: TRBV9; j_gene: TRBJ2-3; abundance: .; d_gene: .; CDR3nt: TGTGCCAGCAAGGAGGGGGGTCAGTCAGATACGCAGTATTTT; CDR3aa: CASKEGGQSDTQYF
v_gene: TRBV19; j_gene: TRBJ1-1; abundance: few; d_gene: .; CDR3nt: TGTGCCAGTAGTATGAACTCCGGTGGGGTGAACACTGAAGCTTTCTTT; CDR3aa: CASSMNSGGVNTEAFF
v_gene: TRBV28; j_gene: TRBJ2-7; abundance: .; d_gene: .; CDR3nt: TGTGCCAGCAGTTTAACGGGACTGGATAGTGCCTACGAGCAGTACTTC; CDR3aa: CASSLTGLDSAYEQYF
v_gene: TRBV28; j_gene: TRBJ2-2; abundance: .; d_gene: .; CDR3nt: TGTGCCAGCAGTAGGGTGGGGCGCCGGGCGAACACCGGGGAGCTGTTTTTT; CDR3aa: CASSRVGRRANTGELFF
v_gene: TRBV10-3; j_gene: TRBJ2-1; abundance: .; d_gene: .; CDR3nt: TGTGCCATCAGTGAGTCGAGGGGGGGCAATGAGCAGTTCTTC; CDR3aa: CAISESRGGNEQFF
v_gene: TRBV6-1; j_gene: TRBJ1-1; abundance: .; d_gene: .; CDR3nt: TGTGCCAGCAGTCTCTACGAATCGGGCACTGAAGCTTTCTTT; CDR3aa: CASSLYESGTEAFF
v_gene: TRBV6-5; j_gene: TRBJ2-3; abundance: .; d_gene: TRBD1; CDR3nt: TGTGCCAGCAGAGAAACAGGGGGCAACACAGATACGCAGTATTTT; CDR3aa: CASRETGGNTDTQYF
v_gene: TRBV7-8; j_gene: TRBJ1-2; abundance: once; d_gene: .; CDR3nt: TGTGCCAGCAGCGAGGACACATCCTATGGCTACACCTTC; CDR3aa: CASSEDTSYGYTF
v_gene: TRBV28; j_gene: TRBJ2-5; abundance: .; d_gene: .; CDR3nt: TGTGCCAGTCGGTCGGGGCAAGAGACCCAGTACTTC; CDR3aa: CASRSGQETQYF
v_gene: TRBV7-9; j_gene: TRBJ2-7; abundance: .; d_gene: .; CDR3nt: TGTGCCAGCAGCCCCCGGGACCGCCTCTACGAGCAGTACTTC; CDR3aa: CASSPRDRLYEQYF
v_gene: TRBV28; j_gene: TRBJ2-1; abundance: .; d_gene: TRBD2; CDR3nt: TGTGCCAGCAGTTTAGTCGCGGGAGGTTTTGATGAGCAGTTCTTC; CDR3aa: CASSLVAGGFDEQFF
v_gene: TRBV11-3; j_gene: TRBJ2-1; abundance: .; d_gene: TRBD2; CDR3nt: TGTGCCAGCAGCCCCAGCGGACTAGCGGGAGGCTCCTACAATGAGCAGTTCTTC; CDR3aa: CASSPSGLAGGSYNEQFF
v_gene: TRBV6-4; j_gene: TRBJ2-2; abundance: .; d_gene: .; CDR3nt: TGTGCCAGCAGCAGAGAACAGGGCCTGGCCGGGGAGCTGTTTTTT; CDR3aa: CASSREQGLAGELFF
v_gene: TRBV16; j_gene: TRBJ1-5; abundance: few; d_gene: .; CDR3nt: TGTGCCAGCAGCCAATGGCAGGGAAGAACGAGCAATCAGCCCCAGCATTTT; CDR3aa: CASSQWQGRTSNQPQHF
v_gene: TRBV19; j_gene: TRBJ2-2; abundance: few; d_gene: TRBD2; CDR3nt: TGTGCCAGTAGTATAGGACTAGCGGTCGGGGAGCTGTTTTTT; CDR3aa: CASSIGLAVGELFF
v_gene: TRBV4-1; j_gene: TRBJ1-1; abundance: .; d_gene: TRBD1; CDR3nt: TGCGCCAGCAGCCAGAGCGGGACAGGACGGAACACTGAAGCTTTCTTT; CDR3aa: CASSQSGTGRNTEAFF
v_gene: TRBV2; j_gene: TRBJ2-7; abundance: .; d_gene: TRBD2; CDR3nt: TGTGCCAGCAGTGAAATCGGGACTACGCCTTTTCAGTACTTC; CDR3aa: CASSEIGTTPFQYF
v_gene: TRBV28; j_gene: TRBJ2-1; abundance: few; d_gene: TRBD2; CDR3nt: TGTGCCAGCAGTTTGACTAGCGGGCTTTACAATGAGCAGTTCTTC; CDR3aa: CASSLTSGLYNEQFF
v_gene: TRBV15; j_gene: TRBJ2-5; abundance: .; d_gene: .; CDR3nt: TGTGCCACCAGCAGAGATCGGGAGACCCAGTACTTC; CDR3aa: CATSRDRETQYF
v_gene: TRBV10-3; j_gene: TRBJ1-4; abundance: .; d_gene: .; CDR3nt: TGTGCCACCCAGCAGCTGAATGAAAAACTGTTTTTT; CDR3aa: CATQQLNEKLFF
v_gene: TRBV4-1; j_gene: TRBJ1-2; abundance: .; d_gene: TRBD1; CDR3nt: TGCGCCAGCAGCCAAGAAGACAGGGGGCGCGTCTATGGCTACACCTTC; CDR3aa: CASSQEDRGRVYGYTF
v_gene: TRBV29-1; j_gene: TRBJ1-1; abundance: .; d_gene: .; CDR3nt: TGCAGCGTTCAGACGGGAGACGTGGCTTTCTTT; CDR3aa: CSVQTGDVAFF
v_gene: TRBV19; j_gene: TRBJ2-7; abundance: .; d_gene: TRBD2; CDR3nt: TGTGCCAGTAGTTGGACTAGCGAAACCTCCTACGAGCAGTACTTC; CDR3aa: CASSWTSETSYEQYF
v_gene: TRBV27; j_gene: TRBJ2-7; abundance: .; d_gene: .; CDR3nt: TGTGCCAGCAGTCCCCGGGGCCAGGGCCTCGTCTACGAGCAGTACTTC; CDR3aa: CASSPRGQGLVYEQYF
v_gene: TRBV5-4; j_gene: TRBJ2-1; abundance: .; d_gene: .; CDR3nt: TGTGCCAGCAGCCTGCCGTCGCGGAACTACAATGAGCAGTTCTTC; CDR3aa: CASSLPSRNYNEQFF
v_gene: TRBV7-3; j_gene: TRBJ2-1; abundance: .; d_gene: TRBD2; CDR3nt: TGTGCCAGCAGCTTGACTAGCGCCAGCTACAATGAGCAGTTCTTC; CDR3aa: CASSLTSASYNEQFF
v_gene: TRBV29-1; j_gene: TRBJ1-2; abundance: few; d_gene: .; CDR3nt: TGCAGCGTTGAGAACTATGGCTACACCTTC; CDR3aa: CSVENYGYTF
v_gene: TRBV5-1; j_gene: TRBJ1-6; abundance: .; d_gene: .; CDR3nt: TGCGCCAGCAGCGCCTCGGCAGGTACAGCTTCACCCCTCCACTTT; CDR3aa: CASSASAGTASPLHF
v_gene: TRBV11-1; j_gene: TRBJ2-7; abundance: .; d_gene: TRBD1; CDR3nt: TGTGCCAGCAGCGAACGGGACAGGGGGCCGTACGAGCAGTACTTC; CDR3aa: CASSERDRGPYEQYF
v_gene: TRBV5-1; j_gene: TRBJ2-2; abundance: few; d_gene: .; CDR3nt: TGCGCCAGCAGCTTGGCCACCGGGGAGCTGTTTTTT; CDR3aa: CASSLATGELFF
v_gene: TRBV7-2; j_gene: TRBJ2-3; abundance: .; d_gene: .; CDR3nt: TGTGCCAGCAGCTTAGGAGGGCAAGGAGCAGATACGCAGTATTTT; CDR3aa: CASSLGGQGADTQYF
v_gene: TRBV4-3; j_gene: TRBJ2-5; abundance: .; d_gene: .; CDR3nt: TGCGCCAGCAGCCAAGACGCGCAGATCCAGGGTGAGACCCAGTACTTC; CDR3aa: CASSQDAQIQGETQYF
v_gene: TRBV19; j_gene: TRBJ1-5; abundance: .; d_gene: TRBD1; CDR3nt: TGTGCCAGTAGTCCCTCCCGACAGGGGTCCCAGCCCCAGCATTTT; CDR3aa: CASSPSRQGSQPQHF
v_gene: TRBV5-1; j_gene: TRBJ1-2; abundance: .; d_gene: .; CDR3nt: TGCGCCAGCAGCTACTCGGCCCGTTCTAACTATGGCTACACCTTC; CDR3aa: CASSYSARSNYGYTF
v_gene: TRBV6-6; j_gene: TRBJ2-5; abundance: .; d_gene: TRBD2; CDR3nt: TGTGCCAGCAGGGGGACTAGCGGGGCCCAAGAGACCCAGTACTTC; CDR3aa: CASRGTSGAQETQYF
v_gene: TRBV7-9; j_gene: TRBJ1-3; abundance: .; d_gene: TRBD1; CDR3nt: TGTGCCAGCAGCAAAACCCTTACAGGGGCGGGAAACACCATATATTTT; CDR3aa: CASSKTLTGAGNTIYF
v_gene: TRBV11-2; j_gene: TRBJ1-1; abundance: .; d_gene: .; CDR3nt: TGTGCCAGCAGCTTAGAACCCCGGCGGACTGAAGCTTTCTTT; CDR3aa: CASSLEPRRTEAFF
v_gene: TRBV5-4; j_gene: TRBJ1-2; abundance: .; d_gene: .; CDR3nt: TGTGCCAGCAGCCGAATCCGGGACGGCTATGGCTACACCTTC; CDR3aa: CASSRIRDGYGYTF
v_gene: TRBV9; j_gene: TRBJ1-3; abundance: .; d_gene: .; CDR3nt: TGTGCCAGCAGCGTAGAATCATCTGGAAACACCATATATTTT; CDR3aa: CASSVESSGNTIYF
v_gene: TRBV7-9; j_gene: TRBJ2-3; abundance: .; d_gene: .; CDR3nt: TGTGCCAGCAGCTTAGGGGGAGCAGATACGCAGTATTTT; CDR3aa: CASSLGGADTQYF
v_gene: TRBV2; j_gene: TRBJ1-2; abundance: .; d_gene: TRBD1; CDR3nt: TGTGCCAGCAGTGAAAAAGTGTTGAGCAGGGGGGATGGCTACACCTTC; CDR3aa: CASSEKVLSRGDGYTF
v_gene: TRBV5-6; j_gene: TRBJ2-2; abundance: .; d_gene: TRBD1; CDR3nt: TGTGCCAGCAGCTTGGGACAGGGCAACACCGGGGAGCTGTTTTTT; CDR3aa: CASSLGQGNTGELFF
v_gene: TRBV5-6; j_gene: TRBJ1-1; abundance: few; d_gene: .; CDR3nt: TGTGCCAGCAGCGCAACAGCGGGGAACACTGAAGCTTTCTTT; CDR3aa: CASSATAGNTEAFF
v_gene: TRBV6-4; j_gene: TRBJ2-2; abundance: once; d_gene: .; CDR3nt: TGTGCCAGCAGTGAAGTTTACAGCGCCCGCGGGGAGCTGTTTTTT; CDR3aa: CASSEVYSARGELFF
v_gene: TRBV7-9; j_gene: TRBJ2-7; abundance: .; d_gene: .; CDR3nt: TGTGCCAGCAGCTACTCCGAGATGGGCTCCTACGAGCAGTACTTC; CDR3aa: CASSYSEMGSYEQYF
v_gene: TRBV7-6; j_gene: TRBJ2-7; abundance: .; d_gene: .; CDR3nt: TGTGCCAGCAGCGACCCGGGACCTCAGCGGGCCTACGAGCAGTACTTC; CDR3aa: CASSDPGPQRAYEQYF
v_gene: TRBV19; j_gene: TRBJ2-7; abundance: .; d_gene: TRBD1; CDR3nt: TGTGCCAGTAAACGGGACAGGGGGTCGTACGAGCAGTACTTC; CDR3aa: CASKRDRGSYEQYF
v_gene: TRBV4-1; j_gene: TRBJ2-7; abundance: .; d_gene: TRBD1; CDR3nt: TGCGCCAGCAGCCCAGGACCGGGACAGAAGCCCTACGAGCAGTACTTC; CDR3aa: CASSPGPGQKPYEQYF
v_gene: TRBV5-1; j_gene: TRBJ1-2; abundance: few; d_gene: .; CDR3nt: TGCGCCAGCAGCCAGAAACCGGACGGAGGCTATGGCTACACCTTC; CDR3aa: CASSQKPDGGYGYTF
v_gene: TRBV27; j_gene: TRBJ1-2; abundance: .; d_gene: .; CDR3nt: TGTGCCAGCAGTTTAAACTCCTACGCATATGGCTACACCTTC; CDR3aa: CASSLNSYAYGYTF
v_gene: TRBV7-3; j_gene: TRBJ2-1; abundance: .; d_gene: .; CDR3nt: TGTGCCAGCAGCTTATACGCTTGGCAGAGCTCCTACAATGAGCAGTTCTTC; CDR3aa: CASSLYAWQSSYNEQFF
v_gene: TRBV15; j_gene: TRBJ1-4; abundance: .; d_gene: .; CDR3nt: TGTGCCACCAGCAGAGGATTGAACGTTGAAAAACTGTTTTTT; CDR3aa: CATSRGLNVEKLFF
v_gene: TRBV6-5; j_gene: TRBJ2-7; abundance: once; d_gene: .; CDR3nt: TGTGCCAGCAGGGAGGTTCCCGAGCAGTACTTC; CDR3aa: CASREVPEQYF
v_gene: TRBV5-4; j_gene: TRBJ2-5; abundance: .; d_gene: .; CDR3nt: TGTGCCAGCAGGTTAAGGGGGCAAGAGACCCAGTACTTC; CDR3aa: CASRLRGQETQYF
v_gene: TRBV10-3; j_gene: TRBJ1-3; abundance: .; d_gene: TRBD1; CDR3nt: TGTGCCATCAGTGAGCCGACAGGGTCTGGAAACACCATATATTTT; CDR3aa: CAISEPTGSGNTIYF
v_gene: TRBV2; j_gene: TRBJ2-7; abundance: .; d_gene: .; CDR3nt: TGTGCCAGCAGTGCTGGGGGTCAATACGAGCAGTACTTC; CDR3aa: CASSAGGQYEQYF
v_gene: TRBV27; j_gene: TRBJ2-7; abundance: .; d_gene: .; CDR3nt: TGTGCCAGCAGTTTGGACGTTGGCTACGAGCAGTACTTC; CDR3aa: CASSLDVGYEQYF
v_gene: TRBV28; j_gene: TRBJ2-7; abundance: .; d_gene: TRBD1; CDR3nt: TGTGCCAGCAGTTTATGGGGTGTGGACAGGGGGCGGACTTTCTACGAGCAGTACTTC; CDR3aa: CASSLWGVDRGRTFYEQYF